This TCR beta chain originates from a study of CD8 T cells in ankylosing spondylitis. Whole-study findings and limits: Peripheral blood samples showed relatively rare disease-linked clones, and these clones were CD8+. The clones that were linked to disease were reported to be significantly enriched in matched synovial fluid samples from ankylosing spondylitis patients.

TCRdb processed the 5' RACE reads anew with MiXCR; each CDR3 protein has one entry. The top ten hold roughly 8% of the sample, which has 250,000 to 300,000 distinct CDR3 sequences, around 18% seen once. The CDR3 length is 13 residues. Germline V gene lookup returns CDR1 SGHAT and CDR2 FQNNGV. This clonotype turned up a few times. Its matching antigen is unknown. At one end, the junction sequence differs from germline, possibly due to a read error. What was sequenced was blood, either unsorted or a sorted T cell fraction (not recorded which). This sequence originates from a male donor with ankylosing spondylitis or in good health (not recorded which). The V call is TRBV11-2, the J call TRBJ2-1; TRBD2 aligns across 11 bases. CDR3 protein: CASSSTSGNEQFF. CDR3 sequence (DNA): TGTGCCAGCAGCTCGACTAGCGGGAATGAACAGTTCTTC. The full variable domain, rest sourced from reference TRBV11-2 and TRBJ2-1, is EAGVAQSPRYKIIEKRQSVAFWCNPISGHATLYWYQQILGQGPKLLIQFQNNGVVDDSQLPKDRFSAERLKGVDSTLKIQPAKLEDSAVYLCASSSTSGNEQFFGPGTRLTVL.